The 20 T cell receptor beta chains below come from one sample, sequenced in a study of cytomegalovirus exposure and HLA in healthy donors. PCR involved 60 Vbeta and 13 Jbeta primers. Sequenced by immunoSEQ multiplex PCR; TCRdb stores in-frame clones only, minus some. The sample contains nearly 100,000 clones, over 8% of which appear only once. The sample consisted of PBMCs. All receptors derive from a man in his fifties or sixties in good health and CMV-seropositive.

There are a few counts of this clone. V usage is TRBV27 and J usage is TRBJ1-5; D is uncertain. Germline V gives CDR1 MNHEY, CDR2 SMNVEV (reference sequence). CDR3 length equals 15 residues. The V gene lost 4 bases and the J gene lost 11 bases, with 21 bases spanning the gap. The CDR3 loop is CASSSSFEGRSAQHF. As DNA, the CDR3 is TGTGCCAGCAGTTCTTCCTTTGAGGGTAGGTCAGCCCAGCATTTT.

DNA of the CDR3: TGTGCCAGCAGTTTAGCGGGACTGCACGATACGCAGTATTTT. This codes for CASSLAGLHDTQYF. The chain employs TRBV27 and TRBJ2-3, with D maybe TRBD2 (6 bases). Germline V lookup: CDR1 MNHEY, CDR2 SMNVEV (reference sequence). The CDR3 has 14 amino acids. Trimming took 2 bases from V and 6 from J, leaving 12 bases between them.

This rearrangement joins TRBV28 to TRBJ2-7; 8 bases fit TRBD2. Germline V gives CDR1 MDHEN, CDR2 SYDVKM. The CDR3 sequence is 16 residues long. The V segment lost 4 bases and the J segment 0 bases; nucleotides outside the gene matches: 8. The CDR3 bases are TGTGCCAGCAGTTCTAGCGGGCTTATTAGCTCCTACGAGCAGTACTTC. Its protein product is CASSSSGLISSYEQYF. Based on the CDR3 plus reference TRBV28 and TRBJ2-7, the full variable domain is DVKVTQSSRYLVKRTGEKVFLECVQDMDHENMFWYRQDPGLGLRLIYFSYDVKMKEKGDIPEGYSVSREKKERFSLILESASTNQTSMYLCASSSSGLISSYEQYFGPGTRLTVT.

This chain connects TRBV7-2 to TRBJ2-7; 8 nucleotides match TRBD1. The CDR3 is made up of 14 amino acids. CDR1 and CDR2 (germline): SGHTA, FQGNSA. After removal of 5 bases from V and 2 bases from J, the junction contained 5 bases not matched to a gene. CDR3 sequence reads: CASSTGTGPYEQYF. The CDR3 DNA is TGTGCCAGCAGCACCGGGACAGGACCCTACGAGCAGTACTTC.

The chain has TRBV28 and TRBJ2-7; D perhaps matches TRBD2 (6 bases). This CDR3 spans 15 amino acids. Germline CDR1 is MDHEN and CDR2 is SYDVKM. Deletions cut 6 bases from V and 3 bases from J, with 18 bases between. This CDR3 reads CASSFYRAGFYEQYF. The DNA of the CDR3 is TGTGCCAGCAGCTTTTATAGGGCGGGGTTCTACGAGCAGTACTTC.

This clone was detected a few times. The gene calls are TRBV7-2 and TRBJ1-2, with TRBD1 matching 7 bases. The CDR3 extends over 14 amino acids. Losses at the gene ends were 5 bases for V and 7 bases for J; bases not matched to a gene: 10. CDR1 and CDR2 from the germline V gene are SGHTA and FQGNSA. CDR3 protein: CASSPKGQSFGYTF. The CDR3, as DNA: TGTGCCAGCAGCCCAAAGGGACAGAGCTTTGGCTACACCTTC.

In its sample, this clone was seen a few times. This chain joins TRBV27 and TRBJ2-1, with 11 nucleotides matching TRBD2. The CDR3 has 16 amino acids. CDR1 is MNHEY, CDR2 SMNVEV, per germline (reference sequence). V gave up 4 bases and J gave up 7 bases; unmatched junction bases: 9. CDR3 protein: CASSSLTSGRRNEQFF. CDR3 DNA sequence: TGTGCCAGCAGTTCCCTCACTAGCGGGAGAAGGAATGAGCAGTTCTTC.

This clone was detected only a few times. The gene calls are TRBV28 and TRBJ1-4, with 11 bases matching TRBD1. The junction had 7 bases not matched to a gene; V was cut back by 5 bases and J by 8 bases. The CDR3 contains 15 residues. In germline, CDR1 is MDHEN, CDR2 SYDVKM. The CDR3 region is CASSPRTGGEEKLFF. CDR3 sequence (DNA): TGTGCCAGCAGTCCCCGGACAGGGGGCGAGGAAAAACTGTTTTTT.

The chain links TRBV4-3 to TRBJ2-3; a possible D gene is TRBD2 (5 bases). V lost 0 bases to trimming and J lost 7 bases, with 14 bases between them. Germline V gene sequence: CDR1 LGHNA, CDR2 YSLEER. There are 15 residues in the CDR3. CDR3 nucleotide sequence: TGCGCCAGCAGCCAAGAACTAGGCCGAGAATATACGCAGTATTTT. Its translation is CASSQELGREYTQYF.

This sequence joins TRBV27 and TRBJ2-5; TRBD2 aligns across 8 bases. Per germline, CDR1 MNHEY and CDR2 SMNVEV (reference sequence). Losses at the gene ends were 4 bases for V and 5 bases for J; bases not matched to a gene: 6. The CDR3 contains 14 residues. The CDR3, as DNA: TGTGCCAGCAGTTCGGGCGGGAGGACTGAGACCCAGTACTTC. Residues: CASSSGGRTETQYF.

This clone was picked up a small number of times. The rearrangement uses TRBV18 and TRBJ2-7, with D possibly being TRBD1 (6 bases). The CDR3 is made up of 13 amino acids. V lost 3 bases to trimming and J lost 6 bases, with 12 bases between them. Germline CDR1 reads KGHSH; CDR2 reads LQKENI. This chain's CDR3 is CASSPLRDTEQYF. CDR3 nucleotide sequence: TGTGCCAGCTCACCTTTACGGGACACCGAGCAGTACTTC.

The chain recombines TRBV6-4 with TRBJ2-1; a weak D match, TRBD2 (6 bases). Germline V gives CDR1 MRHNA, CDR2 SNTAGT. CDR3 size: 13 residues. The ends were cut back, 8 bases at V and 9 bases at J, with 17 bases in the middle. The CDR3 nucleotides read TGTGCCAGCTCTTCCTTGGAGGGAAGTGAGCAGTTCTTC. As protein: CASSSLEGSEQFF.

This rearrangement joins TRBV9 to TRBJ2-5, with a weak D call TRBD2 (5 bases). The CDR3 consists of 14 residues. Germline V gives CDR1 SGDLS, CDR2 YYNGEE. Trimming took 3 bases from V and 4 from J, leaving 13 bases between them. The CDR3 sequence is CASSEASSRETQYF. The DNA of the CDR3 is TGTGCCAGCAGCGAGGCCTCTAGCCGAGAGACCCAGTACTTC.

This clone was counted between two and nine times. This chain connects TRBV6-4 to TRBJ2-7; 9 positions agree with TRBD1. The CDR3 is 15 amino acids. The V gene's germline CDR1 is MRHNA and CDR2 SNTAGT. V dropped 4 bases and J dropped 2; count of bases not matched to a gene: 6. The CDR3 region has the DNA TGTGCCAGCAGTGTAGAGGGGACAGGGCCCTACGAGCAGTACTTC. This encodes CASSVEGTGPYEQYF.

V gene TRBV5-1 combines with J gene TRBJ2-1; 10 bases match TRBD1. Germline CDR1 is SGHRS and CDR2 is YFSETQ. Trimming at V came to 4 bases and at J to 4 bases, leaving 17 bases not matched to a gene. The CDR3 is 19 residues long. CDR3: CASSTAGTGVRTQYNEQFF. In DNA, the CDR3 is TGCGCCAGCAGCACAGCCGGGACAGGGGTCCGGACCCAATACAATGAGCAGTTCTTC.

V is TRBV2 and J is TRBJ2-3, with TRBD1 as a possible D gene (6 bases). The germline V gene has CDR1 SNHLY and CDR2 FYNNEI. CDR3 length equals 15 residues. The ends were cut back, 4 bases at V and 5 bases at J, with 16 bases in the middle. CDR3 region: CASSVQGSSGDTQYF. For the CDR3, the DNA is TGTGCCAGCAGTGTACAGGGTTCTTCGGGAGATACGCAGTATTTT. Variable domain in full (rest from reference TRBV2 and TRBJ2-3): EPEVTQTPSHQVTQMGQEVILRCVPISNHLYFYWYRQILGQKVEFLVSFYNNEISEKSEIFDDQFSVERPDGSNFTLKIRSTKLEDSAMYFCASSVQGSSGDTQYFGPGTRLTVL.

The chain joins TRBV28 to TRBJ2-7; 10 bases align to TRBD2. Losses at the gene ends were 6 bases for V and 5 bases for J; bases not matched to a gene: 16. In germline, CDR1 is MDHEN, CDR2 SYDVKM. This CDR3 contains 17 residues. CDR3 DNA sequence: TGTGCCAGCAGCCCCTCCATAGGAGCGGGAGGGCCAGACGAGCAGTACTTC. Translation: CASSPSIGAGGPDEQYF.

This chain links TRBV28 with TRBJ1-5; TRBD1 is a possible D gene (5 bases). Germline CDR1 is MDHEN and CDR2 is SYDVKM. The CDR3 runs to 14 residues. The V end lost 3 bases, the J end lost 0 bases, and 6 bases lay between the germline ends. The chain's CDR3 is CASSLGGSNQPQHF. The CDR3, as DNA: TGTGCCAGCAGTTTGGGGGGTAGCAATCAGCCCCAGCATTTT.

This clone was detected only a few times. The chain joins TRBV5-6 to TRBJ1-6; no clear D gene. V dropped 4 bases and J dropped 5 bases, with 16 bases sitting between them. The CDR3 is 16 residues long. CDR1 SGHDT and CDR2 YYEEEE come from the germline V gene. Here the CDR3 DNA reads TGTGCCAGCAGCCTACGGACCCCCGGGAATAATTCACCCCTCCACTTT. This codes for CASSLRTPGNNSPLHF.

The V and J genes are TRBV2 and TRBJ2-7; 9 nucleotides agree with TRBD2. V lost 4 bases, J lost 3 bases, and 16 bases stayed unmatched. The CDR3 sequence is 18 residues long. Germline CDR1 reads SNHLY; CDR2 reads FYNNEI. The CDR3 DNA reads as TGTGCCAGCAGTGTCTCCCCCCGAGCTAGCGGGGCTGACTACGAGCAGTACTTC. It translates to CASSVSPRASGADYEQYF.